These 27 T cell receptor beta chains were all obtained from the same sample, sequenced in a study of Ad26.COV2.S vaccination and SARS-CoV-2 variants. The table came from immunoSEQ multiplex PCR; TCRdb's copy has only in-frame clones and leaves some out. This table has 250,000 or so clones, 87% appearing once. Treatment defined: roughly 18 received Ad26.COV2.S at low or high dose, single or two shots; roughly five received placebo; per-sample allocation not given. All samples were drawn on day 63, counting from the first vaccine or placebo injection. The starting material was peripheral blood, obtained in a trial of Ad26.COV2.S vaccine versus placebo. Receptors were obtained from a person between 18 and 60 years old who received the Ad26.COV2.S COVID-19 vaccine or a placebo.

The gene calls are TRBV6-1 and TRBJ1-1; the D gene is possibly TRBD1 (5 bases). CDR1 is MNHNS and CDR2 is SASEGT in the germline V gene. The V and J ends lost 3 bases and 5 bases respectively, with 7 bases between them. The CDR3 loop spans 12 amino acids. CDR3 amino acids: CASSDRVTEAFF. The CDR3 region has the DNA TGTGCCAGCAGTGACAGGGTAACTGAAGCTTTCTTT.

DNA for the CDR3: TGTGCCAGCAGGGGGGGGTACCCCTCCTACGAGCAGTACTTC. It specifies CASRGGYPSYEQYF. This sequence joins TRBV11-2 and TRBJ2-7, with 7 bases lining up with TRBD2. The CDR3 extends over 14 amino acids. J lost 0 bases, V lost 6 bases, and 5 bases had no gene match. Germline lookup yields CDR1 SGHAT and CDR2 FQNNGV. The full variable domain, rest sourced from reference TRBV11-2 and TRBJ2-7, is EAGVAQSPRYKIIEKRQSVAFWCNPISGHATLYWYQQILGQGPKLLIQFQNNGVVDDSQLPKDRFSAERLKGVDSTLKIQPAKLEDSAVYLCASRGGYPSYEQYFGPGTRLTVT.

The chain links TRBV7-3 to TRBJ2-7; 7 bases are shared with TRBD2. Per germline, CDR1 SGHTA and CDR2 FQGTGA. With V trimmed by 0 bases and J by 1 base, 3 bases remained unmatched. CDR3 length: 15 amino acids. For the CDR3, the DNA is TGTGCCAGCAGCTTAACTAGCGGGCCTTCCTACGAGCAGTACTTC. It encodes CASSLTSGPSYEQYF.

This clone is a singleton in its sample. The V call is TRBV6-2 or TRBV6-3, the J call TRBJ1-2, with 8 bases aligning to TRBD1. V shed 6 bases and J 5 bases; nucleotides not matched to a gene: 8. This CDR3 comprises 14 residues. CDR1 is MNHEY and CDR2 is SVGEGT in the germline V gene. CDR3 loop: CASSGGQGTYGYTF. In DNA form, the CDR3 reads TGTGCCAGCAGCGGTGGACAGGGAACGTATGGCTACACCTTC.

The CDR3, as DNA: TGTGCCAGCAGACCCTATCTACTAGCCAAAAACATTCAGTACTTC. Protein product: CASRPYLLAKNIQYF. The V and J genes are TRBV27 and TRBJ2-4; D unclear. Germline V gene lookup returns CDR1 MNHEY and CDR2 SMNVEV (reference sequence). CDR3 length equals 15 residues. V gave up 6 bases and J gave up 0 bases, with 12 bases separating them.

The V and J genes are TRBV21-1 and TRBJ2-7; the table's D call of TRBD2 was not tested on the DNA. TRBV21-1 represents a pseudogene. The CDR3 spans 15 residues. CDR3 in amino acids: CASSKWASGLYEQYV. CDR3 bases: TGTGCCAGCAGCAAATGGGCTAGCGGGCTCTACGAGCAGTACGTC.

The rearrangement joins TRBV7-9 to TRBJ2-1, with 7 positions matching TRBD2. The trim removed 0 bases at V and 6 bases at J, leaving 5 bases unmatched. The germline CDR1 and CDR2 sequences are SEHNR and FQNEAQ (reference sequence). There are 15 residues in the CDR3. CDR3 loop: CASSLAGGQANEQFF. CDR3 coding DNA: TGTGCCAGCAGCTTAGCGGGAGGGCAGGCCAATGAGCAGTTCTTC.

On this clone: The same CDR3 can be traced to other DNA sequences in this sample. The chain links TRBV7-9 to TRBJ1-1, with unresolved D. Germline CDR1 is SEHNR and CDR2 is FQNEAQ (reference sequence). The V end lost 5 bases, the J end lost 0 bases, and 7 bases lay between the germline ends. The CDR3 length is 13 residues. CDR3 coding DNA: TGTGCCAGCAGCCTTCAGCTGAACACTGAAGCTTTCTTT. Encoded protein: CASSLQLNTEAFF.

The chain recombines TRBV4-1 with TRBJ1-2; no firm D call. This CDR3 region has 14 residues. With 1 base removed from V and 2 bases from J, the gap between germline ends came to 8 bases. CDR1 is MGHRA and CDR2 is YSYEKL in the germline V gene. CDR3 loop: CASSQVVANYGYTF. For the CDR3, the DNA is TGCGCCAGCAGCCAAGTGGTGGCCAACTATGGCTACACCTTC.

CDR3 in amino acids: CASRTAGLTDTQYF. The CDR3 DNA is TGTGCCAGCAGGACGGCGGGGCTTACAGATACGCAGTATTTT. The chain combines TRBV6-5 with TRBJ2-3, with a weak D call TRBD2 (6 bases). Trimming took off 6 bases at V and 3 bases at J, with 13 bases between the two ends. Germline V gene sequence: CDR1 MNHEY, CDR2 SVGAGI. The CDR3 has 14 amino acids.

This clone was seen a single time. The chain couples TRBV19 to TRBJ2-7, with 9 nucleotides matching TRBD1. The CDR3 covers 14 residues. V was clipped by 1 base and J by 3 bases; unmatched bases: 1. CDR1 and CDR2 (germline): LNHDA, SQIVND (reference sequence). In DNA form, the CDR3 reads TGTGCCAGTAGTATAGGGGACAGGGTCTACGAGCAGTACTTC. Amino acids: CASSIGDRVYEQYF.

This clone is a singleton in its sample. J is TRBJ2-5 and V is TRBV24-1; D is perhaps TRBD1 or TRBD2 (6 bases each). V lost 3 bases to trimming and J lost 4 bases, with 17 bases between them. There are 16 residues in the CDR3. The germline V gene has CDR1 KGHDR and CDR2 SFDVKD. The CDR3 spells CATSDPNPRGRETQYF. CDR3 sequence (DNA): TGTGCCACCAGTGATCCGAACCCTCGGGGGCGAGAGACCCAGTACTTC.

The chain combines TRBV24-1 with TRBJ2-1; the D is unclear. Germline V gives CDR1 KGHDR, CDR2 SFDVKD. The CDR3 loop spans 13 amino acids. V was trimmed by 6 bases and J by 5 bases, leaving 10 bases between them. The CDR3 DNA is TGTGCCACCAGTATTGGCGGAGACAATGAGCAGTTCTTC. It is translated as CATSIGGDNEQFF.

The chain joins TRBV5-6 to TRBJ1-3, with D tentatively TRBD1 (5 bases). CDR3 length: 16 amino acids. Germline lookup yields CDR1 SGHDT and CDR2 YYEEEE. Between the trimmed V and J ends, which lost 1 base and 1 base, there was a span of 12 bases. CDR3 sequence: CASSLLPGFSGNTIYF. The CDR3 DNA is TGTGCCAGCAGCTTGCTTCCAGGGTTTTCTGGAAACACCATATATTTT.

The rearrangement joins TRBV3-1 (or the pseudogene TRBV3-2) to TRBJ2-1; perhaps D is TRBD1 or TRBD2 (6 bases each). The V end lost 1 base, the J end lost 7 bases, and 11 bases lay between the germline ends. The germline V gene encodes CDR1 LGHDT and CDR2 YNNKEL (reference sequence). This CDR3 contains 14 residues. The CDR3 DNA reads as TGTGCCAGCAGCCAAGTCAGAGGGGGGAATGAGCAGTTCTTC. It is translated as CASSQVRGGNEQFF.

On this clone: The junction departs from the called germline gene at one end, perhaps through a read error. V is TRBV7-2 and J is TRBJ2-3; 11 positions agree with TRBD2. In germline, CDR1 is SGHTA, CDR2 FQGNSA. The CDR3 is 15 amino acids. The CDR3 nucleotides read TGTGCCAGCACCTTAGCGGGGGGGCCTCAAGATACGCAGTATTTT. It specifies CASTLAGGPQDTQYF.

This rearrangement joins TRBV2 to TRBJ2-2, with D maybe TRBD1 (6 bases). Germline CDR1 is SNHLY and CDR2 is FYNNEI. V shed 6 bases and J shed 5 bases, with 13 bases lying between them. The CDR3 length is 14 residues. The CDR3 here is CASRSSGQTGELFF. Written as DNA, the CDR3 is TGTGCCAGCAGGAGCTCCGGACAGACCGGGGAGCTGTTTTTT.

The chain couples TRBV18 to TRBJ2-1, with TRBD2 identical over 8 bases. CDR1 and CDR2 from the germline V gene are KGHSH and LQKENI. This CDR3 contains 13 residues. V lost 5 bases to trimming and J lost 8 bases; unmatched junction nucleotides: 5. The CDR3 DNA follows: TGTGCCAGCTCAGCGGGACTAGGGGATGAGCAGTTCTTC. Translating gives CASSAGLGDEQFF.

The rearrangement uses TRBV13 and TRBJ1-1; the D is unclear. Trimming took 1 base from V and 0 from J, leaving 6 bases between them. Germline V gene lookup returns CDR1 PRHDT and CDR2 FYEKMQ (reference sequence). This CDR3 spans 14 amino acids. CDR3 amino acids: CASSLALLNTEAFF. Here the CDR3 DNA reads TGTGCCAGCAGCTTAGCCTTACTGAACACTGAAGCTTTCTTT. The full variable domain, completed using reference TRBV13 and TRBJ1-1, is AAGVIQSPRHLIKEKRETATLKCYPIPRHDTVYWYQQGPGQDPQFLISFYEKMQSDKGSIPDRFSAQQFSDYHSELNMSSLELGDSALYFCASSLALLNTEAFFGQGTRLTVV.

The rearrangement joins TRBV6-1 to TRBJ2-7, with D unclear. Germline V gene data show CDR1 as MNHNS and CDR2 as SASEGT. This CDR3 spans 14 amino acids. The V end lost 0 bases, the J end lost 0 bases, and 6 bases lay between the germline ends. CDR3 loop: CASSEAPSSYEQYF. In DNA form, the CDR3 reads TGTGCCAGCAGTGAAGCTCCTAGCTCCTACGAGCAGTACTTC.

A single count supports this clone. V and J are TRBV29-1 and TRBJ1-1; 7 bases are shared with TRBD1. The CDR3 covers 15 residues. Germline V gene lookup returns CDR1 SQVTM and CDR2 ANQGSEA. The V segment lost 6 bases and the J segment 4 bases; nucleotides outside the gene matches: 14. The CDR3 bases are TGCAGCGTGGGGTTTATACAGGGGTGGGTCACTGAAGCTTTCTTT. Protein: CSVGFIQGWVTEAFF.

About this clone itself: Other DNA sequences in the same sample also yield this CDR3. The rearrangement links TRBV5-1 to TRBJ2-5, with TRBD2 identical over 12 bases. The V segment lost 0 bases and the J segment 1 base; nucleotides outside the gene matches: 4. In germline, CDR1 is SGHRS, CDR2 YFSETQ. This CDR3 is 17 amino acids long. For the CDR3, the DNA is TGCGCCAGCAGCTTGGGACAACTAGCGGGGGGCCAAGAGACCCAGTACTTC. This sequence encodes CASSLGQLAGGQETQYF.

The V and J genes are TRBV18 and TRBJ2-2; D possibly corresponds to TRBD2 (5 bases). The CDR3 loop spans 17 amino acids. V lost 2 bases and J 5 bases, leaving 18 bases between the germline ends. Germline lookup yields CDR1 KGHSH and CDR2 LQKENI. For the CDR3, the DNA is TGTGCCAGCTCACCATCTAGTTCGGAGAGGGAGACCGGGGAGCTGTTTTTT. This codes for CASSPSSSERETGELFF.

J is TRBJ1-5 and V is TRBV12-5, with TRBD1 matching over 9 bases. Germline trimming cut 0 bases from V and 10 bases from J; bases unmatched to any gene: 10. The CDR3 has 16 residues. The V gene's germline CDR1 is LGHNT and CDR2 FRNRAP. The CDR3 sequence: CASGLVNWTGAKPQHF. CDR3 sequence (DNA): TGTGCTAGTGGTTTGGTAAATTGGACAGGGGCTAAACCCCAGCATTTT.

The genes are TRBV10-2 and TRBJ2-1, with 13 bases lining up with TRBD2. Germline CDR1 is WSHSY and CDR2 is SAAADI. The trim removed 7 bases at V and 5 bases at J, leaving 2 bases unmatched. The CDR3 sequence is 14 residues long. The CDR3: CASIGLAGDNEQFF. The CDR3 nucleotides read TGCGCCAGCATAGGACTAGCGGGGGACAATGAGCAGTTCTTC.

V and J are TRBV4-3 and TRBJ1-1; no clear D. V lost 1 base and J 4 bases, leaving 16 bases between the germline ends. The CDR3 sequence is 16 residues long. Per germline, CDR1 LGHNA and CDR2 YSLEER. The CDR3 coding sequence is TGCGCCAGCAGCCAAGGTCGGTTTATTGGCGGCACTGAAGCTTTCTTT. Translating gives CASSQGRFIGGTEAFF.

The V gene is TRBV30, the J gene TRBJ2-3, with D hard to call. Germline CDR1 and CDR2: GTSNPN and SVGIG (reference sequence). The CDR3 consists of 14 residues. Trimming pared 1 base from V and 2 bases from J, leaving 10 bases between. The DNA of the CDR3 is TGTGCCTGGAGTGACCCAAGTTACACAGATACGCAGTATTTT. This codes for CAWSDPSYTDTQYF.